The 17 T cell receptor beta chains below all came from one sample that was sequenced in a study of cytomegalovirus exposure and HLA in healthy donors. It was with 60 Vbeta and 13 Jbeta primers that the PCR ran. The method was immunoSEQ multiplex PCR; TCRdb's version includes in-frame clones alone and lacks a portion of them. The table shows some 110,000 clones, with roughly 13% occurring only once. Sequencing used PBMCs. The receptors derive from a middle-aged man in good health and CMV-seropositive.

This clone has just a few counts. The rearrangement uses TRBV9 and TRBJ2-5, with 8 bases fitting TRBD2. Germline V gene lookup returns CDR1 SGDLS and CDR2 YYNGEE. CDR3 length equals 16 residues. Losses at the gene ends were 0 bases for V and 2 bases for J; bases not matched to a gene: 6. Written as DNA, the CDR3 is TGTGCCAGCAGCGTAGCGGGCGGGAGGAATCAAGAGACCCAGTACTTC. Translating gives CASSVAGGRNQETQYF.

For this clone: Germline and junction disagree at one end, which may indicate a read error. Here the CDR3 reads CASSESMGAARALF. The DNA for the CDR3 is TGTGCCAGCAGTGAATCAATGGGGGCAGCGAGGGCTCTCTTT. The rearrangement links TRBV25-1 to TRBJ1-1, with TRBD1 as a possible D gene (6 bases). Germline loops: CDR1 MGHDK, CDR2 SYGVNS. This CDR3 region has 14 residues.

This clone came up a few times. The V call is TRBV7-8, the J call TRBJ2-3, with D maybe TRBD2 (5 bases). Germline V gene lookup returns CDR1 SGHVS and CDR2 FQNEAQ. V was clipped by 1 base and J by 0 bases, with 11 bases between them. This CDR3 contains 16 residues. The CDR3 DNA sequence: TGTGCCAGCAGCTTAGATCGCGGGTTAAGCACAGATACGCAGTATTTT. This translates into CASSLDRGLSTDTQYF.

The rearrangement uses TRBV5-1 and TRBJ2-7; 8 nucleotides agree with TRBD2. The germline gives CDR1 SGHRS, CDR2 YFSETQ. With 3 bases clipped from V and 4 bases from J, the junction kept 6 bases outside the gene matches. The CDR3 is 14 residues long. The CDR3 coding sequence is TGCGCCAGCAGCTCAACTAGCGGAGTATACGAGCAGTACTTC. This translates into CASSSTSGVYEQYF. Full variable domain (outside the CDR3, taken from reference TRBV5-1 and TRBJ2-7): KAGVTQTPRYLIKTRGQQVTLSCSPISGHRSVSWYQQTPGQGLQFLFEYFSETQRNKGNFPGRFSGRQFSNSRSEMNVSTLELGDSALYLCASSSTSGVYEQYFGPGTRLTVT.

This chain connects TRBV7-2 to TRBJ1-1; D ambiguous. CDR3 length: 12 residues. Germline V gives CDR1 SGHTA, CDR2 FQGNSA. Trimming left V 1 base short and J 8 bases short, with 8 bases between. CDR3 protein: CASSLVAAEAFF. The CDR3 nucleotides read TGTGCCAGCAGCTTAGTAGCGGCAGAAGCTTTCTTT.

This clone was counted a few times. The V gene is TRBV27, the J gene TRBJ2-1; 8 bases match TRBD1. The CDR3 sequence is 15 residues long. Trimming removed 2 bases from V and 7 bases from J; junction bases left unmatched: 7. From germline, CDR1 is MNHEY and CDR2 SMNVEV (reference sequence). The CDR3 region is CASSLMGQATNEQFF. As DNA, the CDR3 is TGTGCCAGCAGTTTAATGGGACAGGCGACGAATGAGCAGTTCTTC.

This clone came up a few times. The rearrangement joins TRBV7-2 to TRBJ1-1; TRBD1 matches 7 bases. V was pared by 0 bases and J by 4 bases, with 5 bases of the junction left unmatched. Germline V gives CDR1 SGHTA, CDR2 FQGNSA. The CDR3 totals 15 residues. Here the CDR3 DNA reads TGTGCCAGCAGCTTAGCCGAGGGGGCGGGCACTGAAGCTTTCTTT. Its translation is CASSLAEGAGTEAFF.

This clone was counted a few times. This chain's CDR3 is CASSASGNGIDTQYF. The CDR3 DNA sequence: TGCGCCAGCAGCGCTAGCGGGAACGGGATAGATACGCAGTATTTT. The chain joins TRBV5-1 to TRBJ2-3, with 9 bases matching TRBD2. Germline V CDR1 and CDR2: SGHRS, YFSETQ. V shed 4 bases and J 5 bases; nucleotides not matched to a gene: 8. The CDR3 is made up of 15 amino acids.

This chain joins TRBV7-2 and TRBJ1-5; 8 nucleotides match TRBD1. This CDR3 spans 13 amino acids. Per the germline V gene, CDR1 is SGHTA and CDR2 is FQGNSA. With 3 bases clipped from V and 7 bases from J, the junction kept 2 bases outside the gene matches. The CDR3 here is CASSFDRGQPQHF. CDR3 sequence (DNA): TGTGCCAGCAGCTTTGACAGGGGACAGCCCCAGCATTTT.

V gene TRBV2 combines with J gene TRBJ1-2; TRBD1 agrees at 8 bases. CDR3 size: 13 residues. V dropped 6 bases and J dropped 5; count of bases not matched to a gene: 5. Germline V gene data show CDR1 as SNHLY and CDR2 as FYNNEI. Here the CDR3 DNA reads TGTGCCAGCAGACCGGGACAGGATTATGGCTACACCTTC. Amino acid sequence: CASRPGQDYGYTF.

The V call is TRBV7-8, the J call TRBJ2-7; 8 positions match TRBD2. The CDR3 length is 17 residues. The ends lost 1 base at V and 5 bases at J; junction bases unmatched: 13. Germline V gene data show CDR1 as SGHVS and CDR2 as FQNEAQ. DNA for the CDR3: TGTGCCAGCAGCTTAGGAAGGGTGAGCGGGAGCGGTGACGAGCAGTACTTC. It translates to CASSLGRVSGSGDEQYF. The whole variable domain, filled in from reference TRBV7-8 and TRBJ2-7, reads GAGVSQSPRYKVAKRGQDVALRCDPISGHVSLFWYQQALGQGPEFLTYFQNEAQLDKSGLPSDRFFAERPEGSVSTLKIQRTQQEDSAVYLCASSLGRVSGSGDEQYFGPGTRLTVT.

V and J are TRBV4-2 and TRBJ2-7; 7 bases map to TRBD2. This CDR3 comprises 14 residues. Germline CDR1 reads LGHNA; CDR2 reads YNFKEQ. Trimming took 4 bases from V and 4 from J; bases not matched to a gene: 7. This CDR3 is CASSLSSGTYEQYF. DNA of the CDR3: TGTGCCAGCAGCCTTTCTAGCGGTACTTACGAGCAGTACTTC.

The rearrangement joins TRBV27 to TRBJ1-2; the match to TRBD1 covers 9 bases. Germline values: CDR1 MNHEY, CDR2 SMNVEV (reference sequence). The CDR3 is 16 residues long. With 0 bases clipped from V and 13 bases from J, the junction kept 15 bases outside the gene matches. The CDR3 here is CASSLSPPPDRGYFTF. Here the CDR3 DNA reads TGTGCCAGCAGTTTATCGCCTCCTCCGGACAGGGGATACTTCACCTTC.

The chain couples TRBV12-5 to TRBJ2-1; possibly TRBD2 for D (6 bases). The CDR3 has 15 residues. Germline V lookup: CDR1 LGHNT, CDR2 FRNRAP. V was shortened by 2 bases and J by 10 bases, with 18 bases between the two germline ends. DNA for the CDR3: TGTGCTAGTGGTTTGTCACGAGGAAGCGGGCGCGAGCAGTTCTTC. It codes for CASGLSRGSGREQFF. Variable domain in full (rest from reference TRBV12-5 and TRBJ2-1): DARVTQTPRHKVTEMGQEVTMRCQPILGHNTVFWYRQTMMQGLELLAYFRNRAPLDDSGMPKDRFSAEMPDATLATLKIQPSEPRDSAVYFCASGLSRGSGREQFFGPGTRLTVL.

This clone came up a few times. The V and J genes are TRBV2 and TRBJ1-1; 8 nucleotides align to TRBD1. V lost 6 bases and J lost 7; bases outside the gene matches: 7. CDR1 and CDR2 (germline): SNHLY, FYNNEI. This CDR3 region has 13 residues. In DNA, the CDR3 is TGTGCCAGCAGGGGACAGGTGATTGGTGAAGCTTTCTTT. Protein product: CASRGQVIGEAFF. Combining the CDR3 with reference TRBV2 and TRBJ1-1 gives the whole variable domain EPEVTQTPSHQVTQMGQEVILRCVPISNHLYFYWYRQILGQKVEFLVSFYNNEISEKSEIFDDQFSVERPDGSNFTLKIRSTKLEDSAMYFCASRGQVIGEAFFGQGTRLTVV.

The J gene is TRBJ2-7, the V gene TRBV27; D remains ambiguous. V lost 4 bases and J 0 bases, leaving 7 bases between the germline ends. Germline V gene lookup returns CDR1 MNHEY and CDR2 SMNVEV (reference sequence). The CDR3 covers 13 residues. CDR3 sequence: CASSSRSSYEQYF. DNA of the CDR3: TGTGCCAGCAGTTCAAGGAGCTCCTACGAGCAGTACTTC.

The chain joins TRBV4-1 to TRBJ1-4; 7 positions match TRBD1. The CDR3 has 16 residues. CDR1 MGHRA and CDR2 YSYEKL come from the germline V gene. The V segment lost 3 bases and the J segment 0 bases; nucleotides outside the gene matches: 4. CDR3 residues: CASSHTGESTNEKLFF. The DNA of the CDR3 is TGCGCCAGCAGCCATACAGGGGAATCAACTAATGAAAAACTGTTTTTT.